Ten or more counts support the clone carrying this T cell receptor beta chain. Its matching antigen is unknown. The TCR beta library used iRepertoire HTBI primers with Arm-PCR amplification of CDR3. TCRdb redid the calling of the multiplex PCR reads with MiXCR, one entry per CDR3 protein. The sample carries 410,000 or so distinct CDR3 sequences, 15% recorded once. This specimen belongs to a study of regulatory T cells in long-lasting Graves disease. V was clipped by 5 bases and J by 4 bases, with 5 bases between them. Germline assignment: CDR1 SEHNR and CDR2 FQNEAQ (reference sequence). This CDR3 region has 11 residues. This sample's time point: newly diagnosed GD, antithyroid drugs for less than 3 months. The TCR library used RNA extracted from PBMCs. The source of the patients was an endocrinology department in Xi'an, China. Study-level points and caveats: Under persistent disease, TRBV28, TRBJ1-2 and TRBJ2-5 were used preferentially.

These data were also filed under a second study, of T cells in Graves' hyperthyroidism and ophthalmopathy. From that paper: Graves' hyperthyroidism without ophthalmopathy progression within 18 months was termed stable.

The source is a woman aged 25 to 45 with Graves disease. The chain combines TRBV7-9 with TRBJ2-5; D remains ambiguous. Sequencing used peripheral blood mononuclear cells (PBMCs), obtained at new diagnosis, from a patient treated with antithyroid drugs. The CDR3 coding sequence is TGTGCCAGCAGCATCGGAGAGACCCAGTACTTC. Encoded protein: CASSIGETQYF.